This TCR beta chain was obtained from a study of siplizumab effects on memory and regulatory T cells. Repertoires were generated with immunoSEQ multiplex PCR, while TCRdb's copy carries only in-frame clones and drops some. The sample lists about 100,000 clones; approximately 94% were seen once. This CDR3 comprises 15 residues. V shed 3 bases and J shed 4 bases, with 12 bases lying between them. Per the germline V gene, CDR1 is SGHTA and CDR2 is FQGNSA. This TCR derives from a human donor in good health. Sequencing input: non-Treg CD4+ T cells sorted from blood. The chain uses TRBV7-2 and TRBJ2-2, with no clear D. In DNA form, the CDR3 reads TGTGCCAGCAGCTTTAGTCTCCAGGTCACCGGGGAGCTGTTTTTT. This encodes CASSFSLQVTGELFF.